This TCR beta chain was captured in a study of type 1 regulatory T cells. Whole-study context: This in vitro CD4 product, T-allo10, is enriched for Tr1 cells and alloantigen-specific.

This clonotype has just a few counts. Its antigen is currently unknown. Deletions cut 8 bases from V and 2 bases from J, with 13 bases between. CDR1 and CDR2 (germline): MNHNY, SVGAGI (reference sequence). The CDR3 extends over 14 amino acids. T-allo10 cells from the graft donor were described as anergic, host-alloantigen-specific, and alloantigen-specific suppressors. Via MiXCR, TCRdb re-called the reads, giving one row per CDR3 protein. The sample carries 60,000 to 80,000 distinct CDR3 sequences, about 69% recorded once. The chain has TRBV6-6 and TRBJ1-3, with D possibly matching TRBD1 (6 bases). The source of this sequence is a human donor in good health. Sequenced sample: cultured T cells, either the whole culture or a sorted T cell fraction (not recorded which). Described subset: Tr1-enriched cell product generated in vitro against host alloantigens. CDR3 DNA sequence: TGTGCCAGCGGGGCAGGGGTTGCTGGAAACACCATATATTTT. It codes for CASGAGVAGNTIYF.